This T cell receptor beta chain comes out of a study of vaccination and CD4 T cells after COVID-19. Study-wide results and caveats: Going from roughly 21 to 40, median SARS-CoV-2-reactive clonotypes did not rise significantly.

As regards this clonotype: Its cognate antigen is unknown.

V was clipped by 0 bases and J by 4 bases, with 19 bases between them. The CDR3 has 17 residues. CDR1 and CDR2 (germline): SGHTS, YDEGEE. Cultured CD4+ T cell DNA underwent sequencing with the Oncomine TCR Beta short-read assay. TCRdb reanalysed the PCR reads using MiXCR and keeps one entry per CDR3 protein. Here the sample spans about 14,000 distinct CDR3 sequences, around 60% being singletons. This sample's treatment: roughly 11-day PBMC culture with coronavirus spike peptide pools or control peptides (ViraFEST assay). The TCR comes from a human donor who had recovered from COVID-19. The sample consisted of CD4+ T cells from blood, cultured in vitro. The rearrangement uses TRBV5-8 and TRBJ1-2; D is possibly TRBD1 (5 bases). The CDR3 DNA is TGTGCCAGCAGCTTGGCCCCTTCGGGACGGAATGCCTATGGCTACACCTTC. It translates to CASSLAPSGRNAYGYTF.